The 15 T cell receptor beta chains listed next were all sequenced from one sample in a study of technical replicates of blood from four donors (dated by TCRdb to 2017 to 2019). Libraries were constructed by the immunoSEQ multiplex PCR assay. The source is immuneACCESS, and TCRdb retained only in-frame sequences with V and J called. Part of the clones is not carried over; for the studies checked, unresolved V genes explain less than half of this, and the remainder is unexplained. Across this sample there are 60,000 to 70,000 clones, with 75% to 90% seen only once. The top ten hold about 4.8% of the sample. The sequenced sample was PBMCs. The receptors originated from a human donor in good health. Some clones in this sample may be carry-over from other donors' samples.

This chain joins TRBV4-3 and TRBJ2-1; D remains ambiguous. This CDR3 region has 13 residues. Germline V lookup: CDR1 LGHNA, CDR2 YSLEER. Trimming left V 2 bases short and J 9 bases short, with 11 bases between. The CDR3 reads CASSQYRVGEQFF. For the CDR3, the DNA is TGCGCCAGCAGCCAATACCGGGTAGGTGAGCAGTTCTTC.

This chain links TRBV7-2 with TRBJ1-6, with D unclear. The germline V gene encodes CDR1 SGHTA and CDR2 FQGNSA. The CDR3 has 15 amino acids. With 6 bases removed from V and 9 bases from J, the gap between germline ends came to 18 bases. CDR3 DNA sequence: TGTGCCAGCAGACAGACAACGGGAATAAGTTCACCCCTCCACTTT. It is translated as CASRQTTGISSPLHF.

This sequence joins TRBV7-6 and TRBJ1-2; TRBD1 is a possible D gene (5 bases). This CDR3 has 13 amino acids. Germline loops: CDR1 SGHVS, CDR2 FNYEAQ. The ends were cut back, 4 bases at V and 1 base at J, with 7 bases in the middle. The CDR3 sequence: CASSSTDNYGYTF. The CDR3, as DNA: TGTGCCAGCAGCTCGACAGATAACTATGGCTACACCTTC.

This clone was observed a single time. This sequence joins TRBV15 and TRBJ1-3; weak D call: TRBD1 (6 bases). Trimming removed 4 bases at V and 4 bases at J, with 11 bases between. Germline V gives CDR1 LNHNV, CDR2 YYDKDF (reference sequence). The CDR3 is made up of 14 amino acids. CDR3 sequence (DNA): TGTGCCACCAGCAAAGGGACACAAGGAAACACCATATATTTT. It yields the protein CATSKGTQGNTIYF.

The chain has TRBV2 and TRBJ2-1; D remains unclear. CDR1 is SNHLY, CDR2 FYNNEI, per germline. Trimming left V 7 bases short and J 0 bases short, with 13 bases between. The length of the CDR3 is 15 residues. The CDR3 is CASTEARSSYNEQFF. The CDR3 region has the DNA TGTGCCAGCACGGAAGCTAGGAGCTCCTACAATGAGCAGTTCTTC.

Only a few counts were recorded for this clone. As DNA, the CDR3 is TGTGCCAGCAGTGTCTCCAGGGCCTACTCACCCCTCCACTTT. Its translation: CASSVSRAYSPLHF. This chain connects TRBV6-1 to TRBJ1-6, with a weak D call TRBD1 (5 bases). V was pared by 4 bases and J by 10 bases, with 14 bases between. CDR1 and CDR2 (germline): MNHNS, SASEGT. This CDR3 spans 14 amino acids.

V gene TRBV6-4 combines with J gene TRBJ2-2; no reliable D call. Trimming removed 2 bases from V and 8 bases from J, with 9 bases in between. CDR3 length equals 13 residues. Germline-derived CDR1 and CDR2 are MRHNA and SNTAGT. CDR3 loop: CASSDEASGELFF. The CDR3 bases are TGTGCCAGCAGTGACGAGGCCTCGGGGGAGCTGTTTTTT.

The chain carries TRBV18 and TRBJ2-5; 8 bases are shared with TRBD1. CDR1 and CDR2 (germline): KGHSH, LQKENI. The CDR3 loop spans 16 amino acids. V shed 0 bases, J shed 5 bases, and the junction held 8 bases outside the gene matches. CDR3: CASSPPQGASGETQYF. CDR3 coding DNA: TGTGCCAGCTCACCACCCCAGGGGGCCTCTGGGGAGACCCAGTACTTC.

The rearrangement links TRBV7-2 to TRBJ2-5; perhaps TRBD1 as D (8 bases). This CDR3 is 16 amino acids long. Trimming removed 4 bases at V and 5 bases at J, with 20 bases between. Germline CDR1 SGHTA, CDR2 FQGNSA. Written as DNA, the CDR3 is TGTGCCAGCAGCTCCAAAACCCCACAGGGGGGGGAGACCCAGTACTTC. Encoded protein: CASSSKTPQGGETQYF.

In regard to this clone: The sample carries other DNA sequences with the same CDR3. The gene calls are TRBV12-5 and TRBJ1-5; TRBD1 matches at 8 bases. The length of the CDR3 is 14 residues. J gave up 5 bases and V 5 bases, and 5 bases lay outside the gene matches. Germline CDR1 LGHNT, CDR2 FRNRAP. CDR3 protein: CASGPDRGDQPQHF. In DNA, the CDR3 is TGTGCTAGTGGTCCCGACAGGGGAGATCAGCCCCAGCATTTT.

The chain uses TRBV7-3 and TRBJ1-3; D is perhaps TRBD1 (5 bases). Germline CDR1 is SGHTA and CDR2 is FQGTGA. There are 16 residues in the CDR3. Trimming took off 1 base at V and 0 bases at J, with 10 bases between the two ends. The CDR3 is CASSLNQGSSGNTIYF. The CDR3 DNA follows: TGTGCCAGCAGCTTAAACCAGGGTAGCTCTGGAAACACCATATATTTT. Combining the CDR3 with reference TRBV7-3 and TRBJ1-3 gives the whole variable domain GAGVSQTPSNKVTEKGKYVELRCDPISGHTALYWYRQSLGQGPEFLIYFQGTGAADDSGLPNDRFFAVRPEGSVSTLKIQRTERGDSAVYLCASSLNQGSSGNTIYFGEGSWLTVV.

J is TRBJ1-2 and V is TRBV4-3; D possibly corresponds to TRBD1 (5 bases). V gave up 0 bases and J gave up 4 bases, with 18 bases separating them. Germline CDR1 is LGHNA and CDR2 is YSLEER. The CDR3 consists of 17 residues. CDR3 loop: CASSQDAGGGQTYGYTF. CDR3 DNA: TGCGCCAGCAGCCAAGACGCTGGGGGAGGGCAGACCTATGGCTACACCTTC.

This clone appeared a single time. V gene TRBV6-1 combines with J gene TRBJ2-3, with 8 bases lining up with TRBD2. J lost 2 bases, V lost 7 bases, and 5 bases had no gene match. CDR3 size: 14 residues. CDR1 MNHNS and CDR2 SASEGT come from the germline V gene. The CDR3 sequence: CASTLAGNTDTQYF. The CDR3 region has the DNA TGTGCCAGCACTTTAGCGGGAAACACAGATACGCAGTATTTT.

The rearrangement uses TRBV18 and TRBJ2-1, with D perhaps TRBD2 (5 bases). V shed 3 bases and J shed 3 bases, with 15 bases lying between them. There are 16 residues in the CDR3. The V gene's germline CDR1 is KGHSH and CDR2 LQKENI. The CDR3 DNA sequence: TGTGCCAGCTCACCGACTTCTAGCACCATCTACAATGAGCAGTTCTTC. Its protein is CASSPTSSTIYNEQFF.

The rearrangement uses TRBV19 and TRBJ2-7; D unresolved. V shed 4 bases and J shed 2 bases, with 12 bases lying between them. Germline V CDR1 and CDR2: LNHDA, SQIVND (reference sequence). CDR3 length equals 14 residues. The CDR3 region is CASSSVVSPYEQYF. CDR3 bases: TGTGCCAGTAGTAGTGTGGTTAGCCCCTACGAGCAGTACTTC.